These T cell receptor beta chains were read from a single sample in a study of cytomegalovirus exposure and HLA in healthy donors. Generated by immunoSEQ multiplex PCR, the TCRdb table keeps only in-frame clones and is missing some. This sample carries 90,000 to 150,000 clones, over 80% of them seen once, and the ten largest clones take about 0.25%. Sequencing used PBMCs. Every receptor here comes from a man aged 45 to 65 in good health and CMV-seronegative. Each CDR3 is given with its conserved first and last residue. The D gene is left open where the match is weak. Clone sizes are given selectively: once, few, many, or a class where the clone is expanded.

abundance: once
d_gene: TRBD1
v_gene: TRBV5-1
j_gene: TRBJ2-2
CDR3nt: TGCGCCAGCAGCCAAATAAAGGGGGCCGACACCGGGGAGCTGTTTTTT
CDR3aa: CASSQIKGADTGELFF

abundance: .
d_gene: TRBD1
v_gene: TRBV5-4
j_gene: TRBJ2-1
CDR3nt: TGTGCCAGCAGCCCTACGGGACAGAGTTACAATGAGCAGTTCTTC
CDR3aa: CASSPTGQSYNEQFF

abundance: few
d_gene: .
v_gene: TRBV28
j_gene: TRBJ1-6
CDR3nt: TGTGCCAGCAGCGGGACAACCTATAATTCACCCCTCCACTTT
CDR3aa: CASSGTTYNSPLHF

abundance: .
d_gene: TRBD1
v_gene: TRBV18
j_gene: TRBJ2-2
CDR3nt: TGTGCCAGCTCACCTGACAGGGGGGCCGGGGAGCTGTTTTTT
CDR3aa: CASSPDRGAGELFF

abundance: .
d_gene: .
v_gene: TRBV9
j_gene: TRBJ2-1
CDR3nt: TGTGCCAGCAGCGTAACACAGGGAAACAATGAGCAGTTCTTC
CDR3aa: CASSVTQGNNEQFF

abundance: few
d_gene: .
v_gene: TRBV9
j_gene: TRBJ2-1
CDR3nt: TGTGCCAGCAGCGTCTTTAACAATGAGCAGTTCTTC
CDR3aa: CASSVFNNEQFF

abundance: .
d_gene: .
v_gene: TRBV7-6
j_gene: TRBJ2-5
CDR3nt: TGTGCCAGCAGCCCCCAAGGAGAGCCAAAGACCCAGTACTTC
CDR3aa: CASSPQGEPKTQYF

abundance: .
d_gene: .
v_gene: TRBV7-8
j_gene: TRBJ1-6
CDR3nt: TGTGCCAGCAGCCAGGACAGTCGGAATTCACCCCTCCACTTT
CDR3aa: CASSQDSRNSPLHF

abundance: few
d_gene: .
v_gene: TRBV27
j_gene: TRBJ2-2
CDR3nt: TGTGCCAGCAGTTTAGGGGCGTTGGACACCGGGGAGCTGTTTTTT
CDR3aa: CASSLGALDTGELFF

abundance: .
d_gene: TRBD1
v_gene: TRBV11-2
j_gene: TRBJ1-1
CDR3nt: TGTGCCAGCAGCTCTACTTCCCGTAGGGACAGGGCACTTCAAGCTTTCTTT
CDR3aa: CASSSTSRRDRALQAFF

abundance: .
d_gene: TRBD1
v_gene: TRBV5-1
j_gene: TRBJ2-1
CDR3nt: TGCGCCAGCAGCTTGGCTATAGGGACAGCACGAGGAGATGAGCAGTTCTTC
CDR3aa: CASSLAIGTARGDEQFF

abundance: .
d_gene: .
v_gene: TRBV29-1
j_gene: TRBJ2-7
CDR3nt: TGCAGCGCTCGGACTCGGCGGGGTGACGAGCAGTACTTC
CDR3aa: CSARTRRGDEQYF

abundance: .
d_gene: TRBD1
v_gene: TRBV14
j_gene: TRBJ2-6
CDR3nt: TGTGCCAGCAGCCAAATCCTCGCCAGGGGGCAGTGGGAGGCCAACGTCCTGACTTTC
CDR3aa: CASSQILARGQWEANVLTF

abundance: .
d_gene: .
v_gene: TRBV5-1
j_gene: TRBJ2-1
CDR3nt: TGCGCCAGCAGCTTGGCAATAAGCAGGGACAATGAGCAGTTCTTC
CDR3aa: CASSLAISRDNEQFF

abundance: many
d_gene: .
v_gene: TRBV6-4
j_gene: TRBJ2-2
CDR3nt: TGTGCCAGCAGTGAGGAGGGGAGCACCGGGGAGCTGTTTTTT
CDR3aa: CASSEEGSTGELFF

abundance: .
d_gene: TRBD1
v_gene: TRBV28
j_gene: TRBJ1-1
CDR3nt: TGTGCCAGCAGTTTACTGGCAGGGGGGCTCACTGAAGCTTTCTTT
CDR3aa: CASSLLAGGLTEAFF

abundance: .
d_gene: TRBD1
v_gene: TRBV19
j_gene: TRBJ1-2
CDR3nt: TGTGCCAGTAGTATTACCCGGGACAGAAAAGCTGGCTACACCTTC
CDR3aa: CASSITRDRKAGYTF

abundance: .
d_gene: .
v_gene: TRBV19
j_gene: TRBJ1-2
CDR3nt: TGTGCCAGTAGCGTTACAGGGACGAGGGGCTACACCTTC
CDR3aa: CASSVTGTRGYTF

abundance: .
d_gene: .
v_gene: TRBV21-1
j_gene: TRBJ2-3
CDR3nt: TGTGCCAGCAGCAAAGAGCGGCATACAGATACGCAGTATTTT
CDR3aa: CASSKERHTDTQYF

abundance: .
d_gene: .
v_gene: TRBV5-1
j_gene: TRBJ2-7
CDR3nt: TGCGCCAGCAGCTTGGATTTGAGATACGAGCAGTACTTC
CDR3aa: CASSLDLRYEQYF

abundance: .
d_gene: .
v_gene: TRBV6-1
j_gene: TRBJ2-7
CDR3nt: TGTGCCAGCAGTGAAGGCAGGGGTACCGAGCAGTACTTC
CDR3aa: CASSEGRGTEQYF

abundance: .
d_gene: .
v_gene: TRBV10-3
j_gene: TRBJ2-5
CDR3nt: TGTGCCATCAGTGAGCCGGGCCAGGGGACCCAGTACTTC
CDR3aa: CAISEPGQGTQYF

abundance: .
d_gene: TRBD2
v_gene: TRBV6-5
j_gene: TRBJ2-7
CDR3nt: TGTGCCAGCAGTTACGGGACTAGCGGGTCTTACGAGCAGTACTTC
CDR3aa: CASSYGTSGSYEQYF

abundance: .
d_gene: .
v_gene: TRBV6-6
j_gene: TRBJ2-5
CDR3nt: TGTGCCAGCAGCCCCGGACGGCGGGCGGCGGAGACCCAGTACTTC
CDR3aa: CASSPGRRAAETQYF

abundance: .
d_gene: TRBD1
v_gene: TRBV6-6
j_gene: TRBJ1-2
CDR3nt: TGTGCCAGCAGTTACCCCTATGACAGGGGGGTTGAGGGCTACACCTTC
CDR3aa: CASSYPYDRGVEGYTF

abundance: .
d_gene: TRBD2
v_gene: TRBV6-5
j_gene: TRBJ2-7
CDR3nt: TGTGCCAGCAGTCACCCAAGCGGGAGCAACGAGCAGTACTTC
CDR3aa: CASSHPSGSNEQYF

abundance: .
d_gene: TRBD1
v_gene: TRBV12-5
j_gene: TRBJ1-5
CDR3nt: TGTGCTAGTGGTACAGGGGTTCCGCCCCAGCATTTT
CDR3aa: CASGTGVPPQHF

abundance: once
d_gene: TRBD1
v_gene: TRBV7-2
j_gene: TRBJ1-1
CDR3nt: TGTGCCAGCAGCCCGACAGGGGGCATCACTGAAGCTTTCTTT
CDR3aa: CASSPTGGITEAFF

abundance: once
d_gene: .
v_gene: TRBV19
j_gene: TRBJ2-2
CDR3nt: TGTGCCAGTAGTGCACTTATGGGGGGAGCAGCGAACACCGGGGAGCTGTTTTTT
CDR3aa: CASSALMGGAANTGELFF

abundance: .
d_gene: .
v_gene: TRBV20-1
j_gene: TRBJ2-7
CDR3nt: TGCAGTGCCGGCGGTTCGTACGAGCAGTACTTC
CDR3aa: CSAGGSYEQYF

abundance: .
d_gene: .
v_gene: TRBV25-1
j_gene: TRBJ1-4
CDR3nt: TGTGCCAGCAGTGAAACAGGGATTGCAACTAATGAAAAACTGTTTTTT
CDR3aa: CASSETGIATNEKLFF

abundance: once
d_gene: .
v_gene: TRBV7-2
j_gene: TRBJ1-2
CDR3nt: TGTGCCAGCAGCTTAGGCGGGGGTTACTCTGGCTACACCTTC
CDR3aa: CASSLGGGYSGYTF

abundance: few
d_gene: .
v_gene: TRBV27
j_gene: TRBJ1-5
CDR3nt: TGTGCCAGCAGCCCCCCGACAGTTTATAGCAATCAGCCCCAGCATTTT
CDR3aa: CASSPPTVYSNQPQHF

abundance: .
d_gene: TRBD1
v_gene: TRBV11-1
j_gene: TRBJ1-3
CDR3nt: TGTGCCAGCAGCTTAGCCCAGGGGGCTACAGGAAACACCATATATTTT
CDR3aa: CASSLAQGATGNTIYF

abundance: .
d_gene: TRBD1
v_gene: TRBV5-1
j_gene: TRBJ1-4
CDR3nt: TGCGCCAGCAGCTTGGGAGGGACAGGGTACTTCGAAAAACTGTTTTTT
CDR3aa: CASSLGGTGYFEKLFF

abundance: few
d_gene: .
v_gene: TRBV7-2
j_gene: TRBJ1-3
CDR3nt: TGTGCCAGCAGCTTAGGTAGCTCTGGAAACACCATATATTTT
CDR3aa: CASSLGSSGNTIYF

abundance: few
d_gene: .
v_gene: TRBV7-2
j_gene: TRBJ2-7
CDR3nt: TGTGCCAGCAGCTCCTCGAACGGAGCGATCTACGAGCAGTACTTC
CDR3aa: CASSSSNGAIYEQYF

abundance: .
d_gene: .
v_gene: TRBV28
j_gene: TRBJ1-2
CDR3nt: TGTGCCAGCAGTCCCCCCGTGGTTACAGGTCCCTTGGTTCATGGCTACACCTTC
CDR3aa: CASSPPVVTGPLVHGYTF

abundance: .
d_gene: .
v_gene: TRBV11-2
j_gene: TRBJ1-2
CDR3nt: TGTGCCAGCAGCTTAGACCCACAGGGAGGGAACTATGGCTACACCTTC
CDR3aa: CASSLDPQGGNYGYTF

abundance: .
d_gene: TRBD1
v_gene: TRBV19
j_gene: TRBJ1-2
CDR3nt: TGTGCCAGTAGTATTAACAGGGGGGCCGACTATGGCTACACCTTC
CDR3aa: CASSINRGADYGYTF

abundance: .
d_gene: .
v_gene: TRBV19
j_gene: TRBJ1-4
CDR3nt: TGTGCCAGTAGTGGTACAGGAGTAGGCGAAAAACTGTTTTTT
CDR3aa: CASSGTGVGEKLFF

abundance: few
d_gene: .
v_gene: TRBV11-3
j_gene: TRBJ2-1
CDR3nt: TGTGCCAGCAGCCCACTCAGGTCGACCAATGAGCAGTTCTTC
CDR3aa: CASSPLRSTNEQFF

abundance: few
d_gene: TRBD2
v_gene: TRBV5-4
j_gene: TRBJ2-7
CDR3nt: TGTGCCAGCAGCTTTATCCCGGGACTAGCGGACTACGAGCAGTACTTC
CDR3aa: CASSFIPGLADYEQYF

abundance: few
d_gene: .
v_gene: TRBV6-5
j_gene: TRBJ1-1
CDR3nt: TGTGCCAGCAGTGCAGGGACAACAGCTTTCTTT
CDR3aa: CASSAGTTAFF

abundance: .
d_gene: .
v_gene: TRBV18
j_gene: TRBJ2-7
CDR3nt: TGTGCCAGCTCACCCCCAGGGGGGTTCTCCTACGAGCAGTACTTC
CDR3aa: CASSPPGGFSYEQYF

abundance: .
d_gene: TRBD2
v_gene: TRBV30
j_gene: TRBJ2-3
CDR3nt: TGTGCCTGGAGTGCTCAGCGGGGGACGACAGATACGCAGTATTTT
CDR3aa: CAWSAQRGTTDTQYF

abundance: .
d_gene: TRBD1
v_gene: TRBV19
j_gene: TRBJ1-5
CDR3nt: TGTGCCAGTAGTATATACAGGGGGAGTGGTAATCAGCCCCAGCATTTT
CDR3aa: CASSIYRGSGNQPQHF

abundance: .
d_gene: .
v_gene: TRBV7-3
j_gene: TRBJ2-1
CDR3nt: TGTGCCAGCAGCTTGACGGGCAATGAGCAGTTCTTC
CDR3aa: CASSLTGNEQFF

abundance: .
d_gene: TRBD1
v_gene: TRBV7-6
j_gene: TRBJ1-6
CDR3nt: TGTGCCAGCGGCTTATTCGCAGGGGGCTCTGAAGTTAATTCACCCCTCCACTTT
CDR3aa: CASGLFAGGSEVNSPLHF

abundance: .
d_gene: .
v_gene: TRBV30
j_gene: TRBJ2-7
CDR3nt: TGTGCCTGGGCCAAGGGAGGGGGACTAAACGAGCAGTACTTC
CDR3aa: CAWAKGGGLNEQYF

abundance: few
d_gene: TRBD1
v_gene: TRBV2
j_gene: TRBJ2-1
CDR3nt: TGTGCCAGCAGACCTCGGGACAGGGATTACAATGAGCAGTTCTTC
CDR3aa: CASRPRDRDYNEQFF

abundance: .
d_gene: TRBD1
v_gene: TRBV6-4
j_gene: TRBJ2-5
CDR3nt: TGTGCCAGCAGTGAGGACAGGGGCTCAGAGACCCAGTACTTC
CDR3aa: CASSEDRGSETQYF

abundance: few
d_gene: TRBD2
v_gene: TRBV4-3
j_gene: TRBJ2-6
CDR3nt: TGCGCCAGCAGCCAGTTTGGGACTAAGGGTGTTGGGGCCAACGTCCTGACTTTC
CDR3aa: CASSQFGTKGVGANVLTF